A selection of T cell receptor beta chains follows, all from one sample in a study of identical twins. TCRdb re-analysed the 5' RACE reads in MiXCR, keeping a single row per CDR3 protein. The table records under 900,000 distinct CDR3 sequences, about 20% of them present only once. These data were likewise used in another study, on T cells expressing NK-cell markers.

Source material: PBMCs. Receptor source: a woman aged 18-30 years in good health. Each CDR3 is given without its conserved first and last residue.

J: TRBJ2-3
V: TRBV30
CDR3: AWSVVAGKGTQY

J: TRBJ2-7
V: TRBV7-9
CDR3: ATGQQGYEQY

J: TRBJ2-2
V: TRBV11-2
CDR3: ASSRGRANTGELF

J: TRBJ2-1
V: TRBV5-1
CDR3: ASSSQRLNEQF

J: TRBJ2-7
V: TRBV12-3/TRBV12-4
CDR3: ASSPGQGGWYEQY

J: TRBJ2-7
V: TRBV20-1
CDR3: SAQDHSGSAYEQY

J: TRBJ1-2
V: TRBV5-1
CDR3: ASSTSTGAT

J: TRBJ1-5
V: TRBV5-1
CDR3: ASSKDALSNQPQH

J: TRBJ2-7
V: TRBV4-2
CDR3: ASSPERPSEQY

J: TRBJ2-7
V: TRBV12-3/TRBV12-4
CDR3: ASGSAGGSYEQY

J: TRBJ2-1
V: TRBV19
CDR3: ASCPIAGSSYNEQF

J: TRBJ2-3
V: TRBV12-3/TRBV12-4
CDR3: ASTYRLTDTQY

J: TRBJ2-1
V: TRBV7-9
CDR3: ASTVAGGPNEQF

J: TRBJ2-5
V: TRBV5-4
CDR3: ASSLSREGETQY

J: TRBJ2-1
V: TRBV20-1
CDR3: SARYITPLNSPKYYNEQF

J: TRBJ2-3
V: TRBV9
CDR3: ASSVVRGPQY

J: TRBJ2-7
V: TRBV3-1
CDR3: ASSHYSGTYEQY

J: TRBJ1-6
V: TRBV25-1
CDR3: ASSEYRAPLH

J: TRBJ2-7
V: TRBV10-3
CDR3: ATAEGVRLGGEQY

J: TRBJ1-1
V: TRBV20-1
CDR3: SARGGGGDFEAF

J: TRBJ2-7
V: TRBV5-1
CDR3: ASSLAGSGQGYEQY

J: TRBJ1-1
V: TRBV6-1
CDR3: ASSVQGLLNTEAF

J: TRBJ2-3
V: TRBV20-1
CDR3: SATLAGAGDTQY

J: TRBJ2-7
V: TRBV20-1
CDR3: SALDPSASYEQY

J: TRBJ2-3
V: TRBV10-3
CDR3: AILGQAGGGTDTQY

J: TRBJ2-7
V: TRBV12-3/TRBV12-4
CDR3: ASPDNYEQY

J: TRBJ2-1
V: TRBV4-2
CDR3: ASSQEVAGDYNEQF

J: TRBJ2-4
V: TRBV3-1
CDR3: ASSHPGQSVIQY

J: TRBJ2-5
V: TRBV5-6
CDR3: ASSLERMETQY

J: TRBJ1-1
V: TRBV6-2/TRBV6-3
CDR3: ASSWLTGSRGEAF

J: TRBJ1-1
V: TRBV27
CDR3: ASRSGRPAEAF

J: TRBJ2-2
V: TRBV29-1
CDR3: SVEQEAGQGPGELF

J: TRBJ1-1
V: TRBV7-2
CDR3: ASSYGQRGDHTEAF

J: TRBJ1-2
V: TRBV6-5
CDR3: ASGYYT

J: TRBJ2-3
V: TRBV4-3
CDR3: ASSQELGREQSTQY

J: TRBJ2-5
V: TRBV6-5
CDR3: ASSYGQGGRETQY

J: TRBJ2-5
V: TRBV5-5
CDR3: ASSLGFALETQY

J: TRBJ2-1
V: TRBV12-3/TRBV12-4
CDR3: ASSSSRQGSGEQF

J: TRBJ2-5
V: TRBV6-5
CDR3: ASSSLSGGTRETQY

J: TRBJ1-4
V: TRBV7-8
CDR3: ASRQGGGLTNEKLF

J: TRBJ2-3
V: TRBV12-3/TRBV12-4
CDR3: ASVAQGTDTQY

J: TRBJ2-5
V: TRBV24-1
CDR3: ATSSSGLQETQY

J: TRBJ2-7
V: TRBV6-5
CDR3: ASSYAPVAYEQY

J: TRBJ2-3
V: TRBV20-1
CDR3: SARDLGAGGTDTQY

J: TRBJ1-5
V: TRBV5-5
CDR3: ASSSGLTQH

J: TRBJ1-5
V: TRBV12-3/TRBV12-4
CDR3: ASSLGNSNQPQH

J: TRBJ1-3
V: TRBV30
CDR3: ALQGAGNTIY

J: TRBJ2-1
V: TRBV18
CDR3: ASGGGATHLQF

J: TRBJ2-2
V: TRBV5-5
CDR3: ASSWATGVNTGELF

J: TRBJ2-7
V: TRBV9
CDR3: ASSSTSSPSYEQY

J: TRBJ1-1
V: TRBV20-1
CDR3: SALTVNTEAF

J: TRBJ2-1
V: TRBV5-1
CDR3: ASSAGYKSSYNEQF

J: TRBJ2-5
V: TRBV20-1
CDR3: SANGRETQY

J: TRBJ2-3
V: TRBV6-5
CDR3: ASSYRVATDTQY